This T cell receptor (beta chain) emerged from a study of CD8+ T cells in alopecia areata. Treatment meaning: oral pan-JAK inhibitor, 5-10 mg twice daily. Separation by sorting yielded CD4+ and CD8+ T cells from PBMCs. The CDR3 has 14 residues. The V gene's germline CDR1 is SNHLY and CDR2 FYNNEI. Trimming cost V 8 bases and J 6 bases; bases outside gene matches: 6. It was cDNA, reverse transcribed from extracted RNA, that served as the sequencing template. Only in-frame clones appear in the TCRdb table, and some are missing; sequencing was by immunoSEQ multiplex PCR. Among about 110,000 clones listed, less than 60% were seen once.

This clonotype was obtained from a human donor with alopecia areata. V usage is TRBV2 and J usage is TRBJ2-7; 14 nucleotides match TRBD2. The source material was CD4+ T cells sorted from blood, sampled at week 24, from a patient treated with tofacitinib. The CDR3 DNA reads TGTGCCAGCCAATCCGGACTAGCGGGGGGCGAGCAGTACTTC. It codes for CASQSGLAGGEQYF.